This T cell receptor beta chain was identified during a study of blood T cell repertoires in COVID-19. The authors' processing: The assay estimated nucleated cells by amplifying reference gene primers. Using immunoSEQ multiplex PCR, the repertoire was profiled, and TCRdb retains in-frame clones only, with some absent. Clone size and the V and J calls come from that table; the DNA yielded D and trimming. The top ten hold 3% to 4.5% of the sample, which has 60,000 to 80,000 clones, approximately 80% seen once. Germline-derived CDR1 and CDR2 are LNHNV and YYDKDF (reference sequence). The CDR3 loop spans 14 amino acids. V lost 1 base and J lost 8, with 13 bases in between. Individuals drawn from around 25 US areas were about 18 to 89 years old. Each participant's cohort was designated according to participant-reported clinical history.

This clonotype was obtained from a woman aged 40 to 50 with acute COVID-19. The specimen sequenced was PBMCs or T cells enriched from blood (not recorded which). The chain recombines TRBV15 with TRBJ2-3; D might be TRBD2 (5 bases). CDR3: CATSRAMAGGTQYF. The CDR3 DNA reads TGTGCCACCAGCAGAGCCATGGCCGGAGGTACGCAGTATTTT.